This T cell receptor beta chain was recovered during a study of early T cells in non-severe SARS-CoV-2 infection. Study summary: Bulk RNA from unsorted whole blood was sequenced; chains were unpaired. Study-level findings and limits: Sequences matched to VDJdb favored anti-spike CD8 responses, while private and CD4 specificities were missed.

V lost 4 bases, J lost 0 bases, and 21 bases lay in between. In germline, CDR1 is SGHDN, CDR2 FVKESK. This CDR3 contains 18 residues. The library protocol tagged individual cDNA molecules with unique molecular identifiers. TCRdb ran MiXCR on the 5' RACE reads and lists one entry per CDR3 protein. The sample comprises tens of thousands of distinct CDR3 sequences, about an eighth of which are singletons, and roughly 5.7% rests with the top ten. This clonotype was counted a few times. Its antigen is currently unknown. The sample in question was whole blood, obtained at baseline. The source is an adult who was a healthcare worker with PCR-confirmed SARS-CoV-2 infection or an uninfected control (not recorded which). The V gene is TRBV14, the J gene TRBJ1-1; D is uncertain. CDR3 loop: CASSPTGRLTAMNTEAFF. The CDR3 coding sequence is TGTGCCAGCAGCCCTACCGGGCGTCTTACGGCTATGAACACTGAAGCTTTCTTT.